Sequencing of this T cell receptor beta chain was carried out in a study of technical replicates of blood from a handful of donors. Only in-frame clones appear in the TCRdb table, and some are missing; sequencing was by immunoSEQ multiplex PCR. In the table there are more than 75,000 clones, approximately 94% of which are singletons. CDR3 length equals 16 residues. V trimming: 4 bases; J trimming: 7 bases; junction bases outside the gene matches: 11. Germline V gene lookup returns CDR1 MGHRA and CDR2 YSYEKL. This receptor was obtained from a human donor in good health. What was sequenced was T cells isolated from PBMCs. The V call is TRBV4-1, the J call TRBJ1-4; 8 bases agree with TRBD1. The CDR3 reads CASSRGQGGIAEKLFF. As DNA, the CDR3 is TGCGCCAGCAGCCGCGGACAGGGCGGCATAGCTGAAAAACTGTTTTTT.